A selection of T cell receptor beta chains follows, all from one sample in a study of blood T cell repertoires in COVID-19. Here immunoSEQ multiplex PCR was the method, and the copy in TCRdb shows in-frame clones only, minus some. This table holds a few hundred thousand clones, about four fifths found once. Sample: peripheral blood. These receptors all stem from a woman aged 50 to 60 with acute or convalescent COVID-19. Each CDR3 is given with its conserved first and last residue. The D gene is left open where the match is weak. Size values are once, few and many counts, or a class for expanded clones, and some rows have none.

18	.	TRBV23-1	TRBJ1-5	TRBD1	TGCGCCAGCAGTCCACCCTGGATTTGGGACAGGGGTTTTCAGCCCCAGCATTTT	CASSPPWIWDRGFQPQHF
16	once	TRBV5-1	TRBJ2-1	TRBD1	TGCGCCAGCAGCGTACAACAGGGGTCACCCTACAATGAGCAGTTCTTC	CASSVQQGSPYNEQFF
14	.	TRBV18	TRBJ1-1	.	TGTGCCAGCTCACCGAACACCCTGAACACTGAAGCTTTCTTT	CASSPNTLNTEAFF
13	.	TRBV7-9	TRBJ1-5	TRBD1	TGTGCCAGCAGCTTCCAGGGGGGACAGCCCCAGCATTTT	CASSFQGGQPQHF
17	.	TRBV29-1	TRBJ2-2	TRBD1	TGCAGCGTCCCCAGATCCGGGACAGGGGGTAGCACCGGGGAGCTGTTTTTT	CSVPRSGTGGSTGELFF
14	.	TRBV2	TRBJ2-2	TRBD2	TGTGCCAGCAGTAAACTAGCGGGGGGCGGGGAGCTGTTTTTT	CASSKLAGGGELFF
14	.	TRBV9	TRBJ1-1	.	TGTGCCAGCAGCGTAGCTGGGGGGGACACTGAAGCTTTCTTT	CASSVAGGDTEAFF
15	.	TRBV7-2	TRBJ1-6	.	TGTGCCAGCAGCTTAGGGGGCATCTTTAATTCACCCCTCCACTTT	CASSLGGIFNSPLHF
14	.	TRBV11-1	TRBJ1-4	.	TGTGCCAGCAGCAGTGGGGCTGGTAATGAAAAACTGTTTTTT	CASSSGAGNEKLFF
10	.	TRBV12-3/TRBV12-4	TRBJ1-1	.	TGTGCCAGCACCTCCAGGGTAGCTTTCTTT	CASTSRVAFF
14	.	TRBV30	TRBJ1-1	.	TGTGCCTGGATCCCCAACGGGATGGGAGCTGAAGCTTTCTTT	CAWIPNGMGAEAFF
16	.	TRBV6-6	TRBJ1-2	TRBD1	TGTGCCAGCGACCGACATGGGACAGTTTTTAACTATGGCTACACCTTC	CASDRHGTVFNYGYTF
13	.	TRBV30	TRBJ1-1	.	TGTGCCTGGGGCGGGGAGTTTAACACTGAAGCTTTCTTT	CAWGGEFNTEAFF
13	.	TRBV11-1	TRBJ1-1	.	TGTGCCAGCAGCTTAGGCAGGAACACTGAAGCTTTCTTT	CASSLGRNTEAFF
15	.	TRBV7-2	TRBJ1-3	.	TGTGCCAGCAGCTTAGACCGACAAATGGGAAACACCATATATTTT	CASSLDRQMGNTIYF
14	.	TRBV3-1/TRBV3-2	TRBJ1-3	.	TGTGCCAGCAGCCAGACCTACAGGGCGGACACCATATATTTT	CASSQTYRADTIYF
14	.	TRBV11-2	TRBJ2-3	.	TGTGCCAGCAGCTTAGACACGGGCACAGATACGCAGTATTTT	CASSLDTGTDTQYF
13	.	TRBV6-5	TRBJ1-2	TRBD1	TGTGCCAGCAGGGACAGGACTAACTATGGCTACACCTTC	CASRDRTNYGYTF
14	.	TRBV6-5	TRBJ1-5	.	TGTGCCAGCAGCCGGGACTCCGGTAATCAGCCCCAGCATTTT	CASSRDSGNQPQHF
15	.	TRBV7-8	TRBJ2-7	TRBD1	TGTGCCAGCAGCCGAGGGGACAGGGGCCCCTACGAGCAGTACTTC	CASSRGDRGPYEQYF
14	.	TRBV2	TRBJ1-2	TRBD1	TGTGCCAGTACAGGCTCAGGGGGCGGCTATGGCTACACCTTC	CASTGSGGGYGYTF
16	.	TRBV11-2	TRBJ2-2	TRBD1	TGTGCCAGCAGCATGACAGGGGGCGATGACACCGGGGAGCTGTTTTTT	CASSMTGGDDTGELFF
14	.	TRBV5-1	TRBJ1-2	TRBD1	TGCGCCAGCAGCTTCGACAGGGAAAGGAGTGGCTACACCTTC	CASSFDRERSGYTF
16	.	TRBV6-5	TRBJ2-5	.	TGTGCCAGCAGTTACTCGATCCCCACAAGACAAGAGACCCAGTACTTC	CASSYSIPTRQETQYF
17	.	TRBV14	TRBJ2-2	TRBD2	TGTGCCAGCAGCCCTGCAACTAGCGGGAAGAACACCGGGGAGCTGTTTTTT	CASSPATSGKNTGELFF
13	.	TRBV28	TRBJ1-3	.	TGTGCCAGCAGTCCCCAGGCAGGAAACACCATATATTTT	CASSPQAGNTIYF
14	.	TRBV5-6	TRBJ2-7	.	TGTGCCAGCAGCGTGGACTGGACAGCCTACGAGCAGTACTTC	CASSVDWTAYEQYF
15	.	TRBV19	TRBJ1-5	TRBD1	TGTGCCAGTAGGCGACAGGGCGACAGCAATCAGCCCCAGCATTTT	CASRRQGDSNQPQHF
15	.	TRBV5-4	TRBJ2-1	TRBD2	TGTGCCAGCAGCTCAGGACTAGCGGGCGGCTATGAGCAGTTCTTC	CASSSGLAGGYEQFF
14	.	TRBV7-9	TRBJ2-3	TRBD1	TGTGCCAGCAGCTGGACAGGGGATTCAGATACGCAGTATTTT	CASSWTGDSDTQYF
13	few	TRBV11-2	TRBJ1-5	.	TGTGCCAGCAGCTTTGAGGAGCATCAGCCCCAGCATTTT	CASSFEEHQPQHF
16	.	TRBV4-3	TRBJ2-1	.	TGCGCCAGCAGCCAGGAGGGGGCCCCGGCCTACAATGAGCAGTTCTTC	CASSQEGAPAYNEQFF
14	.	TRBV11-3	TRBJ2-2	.	TGTGCCAGCAGCCCCCGTTCGGGTCCCGGGGAGCTGTTTTTT	CASSPRSGPGELFF
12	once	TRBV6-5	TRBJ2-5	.	TGTGCCAGCAGTCCCCCTTTCCGGACCCAGTACTTC	CASSPPFRTQYF
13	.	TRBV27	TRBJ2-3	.	TGTGCCAGCAGTTCCAGAGGTAAAGATACGCAGTATTTT	CASSSRGKDTQYF
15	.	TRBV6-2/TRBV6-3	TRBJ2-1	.	TGTGCCAGCAGTTACTCCGTTAGCTCCTACAATGAGCAGTTCTTC	CASSYSVSSYNEQFF
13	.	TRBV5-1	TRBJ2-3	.	TGCGCCAGCAGCTTGGATGAAGCTAGCGCGCAGTATTTT	CASSLDEASAQYF
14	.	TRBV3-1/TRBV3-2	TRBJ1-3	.	TGTGCCAGCAGCCAATGGGGGCTAAAAAACACCATATATTTT	CASSQWGLKNTIYF
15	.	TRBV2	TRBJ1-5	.	TGTGCCAGCAGGTCCGGACGGGATAGCAATCAGCCCCAGCATTTT	CASRSGRDSNQPQHF
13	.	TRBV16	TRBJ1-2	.	TGTGCCAGCAGCCAGGGGGCGAACTATGGCTACACCTTC	CASSQGANYGYTF
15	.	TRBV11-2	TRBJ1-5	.	TGTGCCAGCAGCTTAGATGGGCGGGTCAATCAGCCCCAGCATTTT	CASSLDGRVNQPQHF
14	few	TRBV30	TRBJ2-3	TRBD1	TGTGCCTGGAAAAAGAAGGGGGCCGTAGATACGCAGTATTTT	CAWKKKGAVDTQYF
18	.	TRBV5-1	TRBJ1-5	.	TGCGCCAGCAGCCCGATCCCCACAGCCAGAGGGGGGGTTCAGCCCCAGCATTTT	CASSPIPTARGGVQPQHF
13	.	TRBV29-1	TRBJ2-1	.	TGCAGCGGTGGAGGTGGGGGGGCAGATGAGCAGTTCTTC	CSGGGGGADEQFF
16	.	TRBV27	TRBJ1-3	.	TGTGCCAGCGCGAAACGAGTGGGGAGCTCTGGAAACACCATATATTTT	CASAKRVGSSGNTIYF
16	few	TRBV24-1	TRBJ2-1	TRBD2	TGTGCCACCAGTGACTTAGGGACTAGCGGATACAATGAGCAGTTCTTC	CATSDLGTSGYNEQFF
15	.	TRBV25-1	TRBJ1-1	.	TGTGCCAGCAGTGACCCCAGGGTAGGGGACACTGAAGCTTTCTTT	CASSDPRVGDTEAFF
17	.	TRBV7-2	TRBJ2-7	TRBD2	TGTGCCAGCAGCCTCGGACTAGCGGGAGGGGGGTCCTACGAGCAGTACTTC	CASSLGLAGGGSYEQYF
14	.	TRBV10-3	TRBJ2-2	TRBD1	TGTGCCTCACGAGGGACAGGGGACACCGGGGAGCTGTTTTTT	CASRGTGDTGELFF
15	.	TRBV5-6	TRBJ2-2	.	TGTGCCAGCAGCTCAGGCCTACCCGAGACCGGGGAGCTGTTTTTT	CASSSGLPETGELFF
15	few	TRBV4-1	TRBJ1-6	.	TGCGCCAGCAGCCACGGAGAATCGGGGAATTCACCCCTCCACTTT	CASSHGESGNSPLHF
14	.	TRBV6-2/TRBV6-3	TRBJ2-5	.	TGTGCCAGCAGCCCCGTGAGCCTCGGAGAGACCCAGTACTTC	CASSPVSLGETQYF
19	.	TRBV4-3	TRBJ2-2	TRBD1	TGCGCCAGCAGCCAAGTATGGGGACAGAGTTACGCGAACACCGGGGAGCTGTTTTTT	CASSQVWGQSYANTGELFF
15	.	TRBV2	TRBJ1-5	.	TGTGCCAGCAGACGGGACTTTGGGAGCAATCAGCCCCAGCATTTT	CASRRDFGSNQPQHF